This record concerns one T cell receptor (beta chain) sequence. Antigen: not known. These data belong to a study of beta chain features in type 1 diabetes. Whole-study context: Patient and healthy donor groups were alike in age, gender and cell yields.

Study-level findings and limits: Moderate yet significant TCRB CDR3 shortening was seen in Type 1 diabetes patients in all four CD4+ subsets.

Expressed TCRB transcripts were sequenced, since all the RNA that had been isolated was reverse transcribed. The table came from immunoSEQ multiplex PCR; TCRdb's copy has only in-frame clones and leaves some out. This repertoire shows more than 250,000 clones, approximately 25% found once; its top ten account for more than 0.009%. This receptor was identified in a woman aged 25 to 39 with type 1 diabetes. Material: naive CD4+ T cells from blood.

CDR3 residues: CASSPRREPEAFF. The DNA of the CDR3 is TGTGCCAGCTCACCCCGACGGGAGCCTGAAGCTTTCTTT. The chain has TRBV18 and TRBJ1-1, with D unclear. The V and J ends lost 3 bases and 6 bases respectively, with 11 bases between them. The CDR3 has 13 amino acids. Germline V CDR1 and CDR2: KGHSH, LQKENI. Complete variable domain (other parts from reference TRBV18 and TRBJ1-1): NAGVMQNPRHLVRRRGQEARLRCSPMKGHSHVYWYRQLPEEGLKFMVYLQKENIIDESGMPKERFSAEFPKEGPSILRIQQVVRGDSAAYFCASSPRREPEAFFGQGTRLTVV.